This T cell receptor beta chain was sequenced for a study of blood T cell repertoires in COVID-19. On this clone: This sample also contains other DNA sequences that code for the same CDR3.

Some clones are missing from TCRdb's copy, which holds only in-frame ones; the method was immunoSEQ multiplex PCR. The table shows over 150,000 clones, with around nine tenths occurring only once. Sequenced input: peripheral blood. The sequence derives from a man aged 50 to 60 with COVID-19, enrolled during active disease.

For the CDR3, the DNA is TGTGCCAGCAGGCAGGGGACCCTCCAATCAGACCAGTACTTC. The encoded protein is CASRQGTLQSDQYF. The V call is TRBV2, the J call TRBJ2-5, with D possibly matching TRBD1 (6 bases). The CDR3 length is 14 residues. Between the trimmed V and J ends, which lost 6 bases and 10 bases, there was a span of 21 bases. Germline lookup yields CDR1 SNHLY and CDR2 FYNNEI.